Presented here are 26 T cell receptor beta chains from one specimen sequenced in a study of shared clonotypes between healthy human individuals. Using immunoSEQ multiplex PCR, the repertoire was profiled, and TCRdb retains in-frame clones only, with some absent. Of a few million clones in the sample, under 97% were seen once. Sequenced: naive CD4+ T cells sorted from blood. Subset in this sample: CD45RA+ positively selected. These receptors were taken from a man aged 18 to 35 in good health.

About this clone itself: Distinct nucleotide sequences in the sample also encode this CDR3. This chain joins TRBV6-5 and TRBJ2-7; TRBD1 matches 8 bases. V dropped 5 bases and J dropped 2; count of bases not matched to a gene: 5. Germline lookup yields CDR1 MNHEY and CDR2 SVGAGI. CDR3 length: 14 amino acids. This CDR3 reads CASSPGQGTYEQYF. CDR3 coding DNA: TGTGCCAGCAGTCCCGGACAGGGAACCTACGAGCAGTACTTC.

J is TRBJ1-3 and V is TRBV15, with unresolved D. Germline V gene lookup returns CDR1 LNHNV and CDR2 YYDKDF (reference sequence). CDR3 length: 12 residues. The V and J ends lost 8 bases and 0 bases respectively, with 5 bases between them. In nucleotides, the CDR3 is TGTGCCACCGCGATCTCTGGAAACACCATATATTTT. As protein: CATAISGNTIYF.

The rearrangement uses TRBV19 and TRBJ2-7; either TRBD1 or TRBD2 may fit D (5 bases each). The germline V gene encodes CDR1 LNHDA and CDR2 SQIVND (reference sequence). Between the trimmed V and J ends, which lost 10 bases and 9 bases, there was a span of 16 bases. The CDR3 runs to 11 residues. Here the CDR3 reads CATNAGTLQYF. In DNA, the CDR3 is TGTGCCACCAATGCCGGGACCCTGCAGTACTTC.

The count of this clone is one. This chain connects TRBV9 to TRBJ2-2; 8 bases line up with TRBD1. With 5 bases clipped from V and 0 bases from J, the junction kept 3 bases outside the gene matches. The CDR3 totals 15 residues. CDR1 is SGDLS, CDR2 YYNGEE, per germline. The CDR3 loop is CASSPDRANTGELFF. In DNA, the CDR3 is TGTGCCAGCAGTCCGGACAGGGCGAACACCGGGGAGCTGTTTTTT.

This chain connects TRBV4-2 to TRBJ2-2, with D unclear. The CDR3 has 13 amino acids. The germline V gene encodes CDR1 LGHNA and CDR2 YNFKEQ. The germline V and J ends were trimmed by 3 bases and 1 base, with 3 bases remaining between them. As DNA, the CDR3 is TGTGCCAGCAGCCACTTGAACACCGGGGAGCTGTTTTTT. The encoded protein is CASSHLNTGELFF.

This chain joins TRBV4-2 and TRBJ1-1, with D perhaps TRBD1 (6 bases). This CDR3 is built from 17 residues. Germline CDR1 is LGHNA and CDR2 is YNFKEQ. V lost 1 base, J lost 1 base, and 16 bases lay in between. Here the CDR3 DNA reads TGTGCCAGCAGCCAAGGGGGTTCAGGGGCCCAGAACACTGAAGCTTTCTTT. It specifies CASSQGGSGAQNTEAFF.

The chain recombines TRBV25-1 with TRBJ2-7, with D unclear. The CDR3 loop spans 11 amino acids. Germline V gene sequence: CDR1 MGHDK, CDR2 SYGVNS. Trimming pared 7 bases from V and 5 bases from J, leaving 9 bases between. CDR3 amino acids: CASNRVDEQYF. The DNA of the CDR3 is TGTGCCAGCAACCGCGTGGACGAGCAGTACTTC.

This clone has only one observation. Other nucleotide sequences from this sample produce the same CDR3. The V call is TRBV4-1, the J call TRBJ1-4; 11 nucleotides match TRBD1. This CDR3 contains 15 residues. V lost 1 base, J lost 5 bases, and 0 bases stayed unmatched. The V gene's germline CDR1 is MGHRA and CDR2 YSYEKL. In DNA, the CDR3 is TGCGCCAGCAGCCAAGGGACAGGGGGCAATGAAAAACTGTTTTTT. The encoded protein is CASSQGTGGNEKLFF.

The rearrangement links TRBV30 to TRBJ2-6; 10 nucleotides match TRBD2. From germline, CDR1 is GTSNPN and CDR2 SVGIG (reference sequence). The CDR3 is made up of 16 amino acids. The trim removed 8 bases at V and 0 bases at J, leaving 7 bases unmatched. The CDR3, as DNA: TGTGCCAGTTCTAGCGGGGGACACTCTGGGGCCAACGTCCTGACTTTC. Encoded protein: CASSSGGHSGANVLTF.

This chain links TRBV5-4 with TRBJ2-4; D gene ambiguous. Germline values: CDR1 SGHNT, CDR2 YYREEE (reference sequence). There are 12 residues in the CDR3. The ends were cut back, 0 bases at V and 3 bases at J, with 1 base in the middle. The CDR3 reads CASSLDKNIQYF. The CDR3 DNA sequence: TGTGCCAGCAGCTTGGACAAAAACATTCAGTACTTC.

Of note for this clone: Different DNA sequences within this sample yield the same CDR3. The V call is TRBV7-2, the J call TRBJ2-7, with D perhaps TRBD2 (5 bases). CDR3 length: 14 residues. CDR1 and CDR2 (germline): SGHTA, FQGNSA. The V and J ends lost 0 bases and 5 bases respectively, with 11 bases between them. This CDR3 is CASSLAGVVHEQYF. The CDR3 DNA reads TGTGCCAGCAGCTTAGCCGGGGTCGTCCACGAGCAGTACTTC.

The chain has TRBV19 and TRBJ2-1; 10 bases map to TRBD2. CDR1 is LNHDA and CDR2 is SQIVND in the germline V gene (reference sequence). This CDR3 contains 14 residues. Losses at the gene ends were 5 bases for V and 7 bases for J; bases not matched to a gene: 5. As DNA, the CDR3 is TGTGCCAGTAGTCGGCTAGCGGGAGCGAATGAGCAGTTCTTC. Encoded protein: CASSRLAGANEQFF.

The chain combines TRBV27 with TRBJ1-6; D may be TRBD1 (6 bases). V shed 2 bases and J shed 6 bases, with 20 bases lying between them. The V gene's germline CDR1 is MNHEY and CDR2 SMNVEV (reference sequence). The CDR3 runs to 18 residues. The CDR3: CASSLKDWGGYTNSPLHF. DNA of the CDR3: TGTGCCAGCAGTTTAAAGGATTGGGGGGGCTACACTAATTCACCCCTCCACTTT.

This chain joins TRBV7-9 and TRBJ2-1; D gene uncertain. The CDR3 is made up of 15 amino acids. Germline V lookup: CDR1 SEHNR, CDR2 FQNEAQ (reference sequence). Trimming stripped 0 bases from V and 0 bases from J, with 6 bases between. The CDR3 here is CASSLAGHSYNEQFF. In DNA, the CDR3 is TGTGCCAGCAGCTTAGCGGGTCACTCCTACAATGAGCAGTTCTTC.

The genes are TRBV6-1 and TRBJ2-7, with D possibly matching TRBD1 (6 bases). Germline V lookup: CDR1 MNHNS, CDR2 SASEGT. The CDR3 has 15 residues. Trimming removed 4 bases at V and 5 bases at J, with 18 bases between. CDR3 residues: CASSVSGRGRDEQYF. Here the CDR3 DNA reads TGTGCCAGCAGTGTGTCGGGCAGGGGTCGGGACGAGCAGTACTTC.

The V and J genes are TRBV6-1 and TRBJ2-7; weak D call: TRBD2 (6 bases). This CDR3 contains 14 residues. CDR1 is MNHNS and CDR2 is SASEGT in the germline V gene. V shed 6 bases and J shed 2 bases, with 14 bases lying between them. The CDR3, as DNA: TGTGCCAGCAGACGGGACTTCGGCCCCTACGAGCAGTACTTC. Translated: CASRRDFGPYEQYF.

The CDR3 protein is CAWAPRGGELFF. The CDR3 nucleotides are TGTGCCTGGGCCCCGAGGGGGGGGGAGCTGTTTTTT. The chain combines TRBV30 with TRBJ2-2, with a possible D match to TRBD1 (6 bases). Trimming removed 5 bases from V and 8 bases from J, with 12 bases in between. The germline CDR1 and CDR2 sequences are GTSNPN and SVGIG (reference sequence). The CDR3 extends over 12 amino acids.

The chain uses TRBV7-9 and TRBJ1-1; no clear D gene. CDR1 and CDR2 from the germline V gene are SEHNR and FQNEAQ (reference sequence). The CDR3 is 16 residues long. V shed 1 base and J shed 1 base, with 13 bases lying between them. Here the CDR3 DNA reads TGTGCCAGCAGCTTAGTAGGACTGGCACCGAACACTGAAGCTTTCTTT. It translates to CASSLVGLAPNTEAFF.

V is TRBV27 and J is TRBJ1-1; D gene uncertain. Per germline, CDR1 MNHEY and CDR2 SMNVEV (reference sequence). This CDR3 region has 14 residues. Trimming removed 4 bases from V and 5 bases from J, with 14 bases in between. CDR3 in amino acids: CASSSNTFETEAFF. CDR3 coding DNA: TGTGCCAGCAGTTCGAACACGTTCGAGACTGAAGCTTTCTTT.

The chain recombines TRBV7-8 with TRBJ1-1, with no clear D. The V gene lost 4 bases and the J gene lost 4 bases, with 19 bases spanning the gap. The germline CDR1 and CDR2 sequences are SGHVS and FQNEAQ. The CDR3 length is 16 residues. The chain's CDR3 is CASSSSRSQGSTEAFF. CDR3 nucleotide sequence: TGTGCCAGCAGCTCCTCCCGCAGCCAAGGATCCACTGAAGCTTTCTTT.

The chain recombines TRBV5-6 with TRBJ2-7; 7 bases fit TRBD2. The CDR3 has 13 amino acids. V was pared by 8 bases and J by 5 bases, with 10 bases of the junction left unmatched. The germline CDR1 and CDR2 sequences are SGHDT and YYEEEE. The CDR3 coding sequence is TGTGCCAGACTGGGGAGGGACTGGGACGAGCAGTACTTC. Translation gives CARLGRDWDEQYF.

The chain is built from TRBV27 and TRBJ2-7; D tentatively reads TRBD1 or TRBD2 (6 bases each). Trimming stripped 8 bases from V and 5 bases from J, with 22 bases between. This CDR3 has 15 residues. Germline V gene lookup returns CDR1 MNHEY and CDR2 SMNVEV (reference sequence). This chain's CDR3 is CASATPGAPGNEQYF. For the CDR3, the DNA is TGTGCCAGCGCTACGCCGGGGGCACCCGGTAACGAGCAGTACTTC.

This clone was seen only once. In DNA form, the CDR3 reads TGTGCCAGCAGTGGAAGACAGATGTACTACGAGCAGTACTTC. Its translation is CASSGRQMYYEQYF. V gene TRBV6-1 combines with J gene TRBJ2-7, with TRBD1 as a possible D gene (5 bases). The germline V and J ends were trimmed by 4 bases and 3 bases, with 13 bases remaining between them. Germline V CDR1 and CDR2: MNHNS, SASEGT. CDR3 length: 14 residues.

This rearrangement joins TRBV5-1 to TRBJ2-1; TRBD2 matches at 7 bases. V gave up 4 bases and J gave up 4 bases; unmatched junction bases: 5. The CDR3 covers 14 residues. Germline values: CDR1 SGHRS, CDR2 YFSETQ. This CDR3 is CASSGSSGYNEQFF. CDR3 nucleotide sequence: TGCGCCAGCAGCGGGTCTAGCGGTTACAATGAGCAGTTCTTC.

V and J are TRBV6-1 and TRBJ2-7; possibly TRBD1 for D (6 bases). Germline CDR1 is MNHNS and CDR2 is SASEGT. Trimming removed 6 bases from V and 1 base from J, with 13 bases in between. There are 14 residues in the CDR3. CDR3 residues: CASRATGSSYEQYF. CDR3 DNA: TGTGCCAGCAGGGCGACAGGTTCTTCCTACGAGCAGTACTTC.

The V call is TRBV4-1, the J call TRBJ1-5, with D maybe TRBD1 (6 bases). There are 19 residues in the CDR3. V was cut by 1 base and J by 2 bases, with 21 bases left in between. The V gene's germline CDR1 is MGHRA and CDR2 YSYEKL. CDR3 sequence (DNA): TGCGCCAGCAGCCAAGCCCCCGGGACACAAAACGACGGCAATCAGCCCCAGCATTTT. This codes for CASSQAPGTQNDGNQPQHF.